This TCR beta chain originates from a study of blood T cell repertoires in COVID-19. V shed 4 bases, J shed 5 bases, and the junction held 3 bases outside the gene matches. The germline CDR1 and CDR2 sequences are SGHTA and FQGNSA. CDR3 length equals 16 residues. Clones were read by immunoSEQ multiplex PCR, and TCRdb kept only the in-frame ones, dropping some. The data show roughly 200,000 clones, around 83% seen once. This clonotype was obtained from a woman of 80 years or more with acute or convalescent COVID-19. The sequenced material came from peripheral blood. This chain joins TRBV7-2 and TRBJ2-2; 14 nucleotides line up with TRBD2. CDR3 bases: TGTGCCAGCAGCTCTAGACTAGCGGGAGGGACCGGGGAGCTGTTTTTT. Protein sequence: CASSSRLAGGTGELFF.